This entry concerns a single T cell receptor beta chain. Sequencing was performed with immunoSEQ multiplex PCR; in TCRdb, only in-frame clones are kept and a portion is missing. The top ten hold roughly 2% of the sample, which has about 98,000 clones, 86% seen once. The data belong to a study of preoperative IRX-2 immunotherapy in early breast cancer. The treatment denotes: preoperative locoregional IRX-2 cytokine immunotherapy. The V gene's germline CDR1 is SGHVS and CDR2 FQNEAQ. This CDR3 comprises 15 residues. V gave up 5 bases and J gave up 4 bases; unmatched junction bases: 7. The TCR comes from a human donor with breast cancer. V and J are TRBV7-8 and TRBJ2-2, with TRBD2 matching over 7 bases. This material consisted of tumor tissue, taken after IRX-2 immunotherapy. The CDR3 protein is CASSPAGRGTGELFF. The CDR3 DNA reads TGTGCCAGCAGCCCAGCGGGAAGGGGCACCGGGGAGCTGTTTTTT.